The entry that follows covers one TCR beta chain sequence. Per the original methods: Estimates of nucleated cell counts were drawn from the amplification of reference gene primers. Sequencing used immunoSEQ multiplex PCR; TCRdb keeps in-frame clones, though not all of them. V, J and clone size derive from that table, while D and trimming were established from the DNA sequence. Of 120,000 to 150,000 clones listed, approximately 80% are singletons. Germline V gives CDR1 ENHRY, CDR2 SYGVKD. CDR3 length equals 12 residues. Trimming removed 11 bases at V and 1 base at J, with 11 bases between. This record belongs to a study of blood T cell repertoires in COVID-19. Study as a whole: Collection of acute and convalescent COVID-19 samples took place in the United States, Italy and Spain. PBMCs, B-cell-depleted T cells, or T cells provided the cDNA or gDNA that made up the material.

The source of this sequence is a man aged 45-60 years with acute or convalescent COVID-19. Sequenced material: peripheral blood. The chain recombines TRBV10-3 with TRBJ1-1, with D possibly matching TRBD1 (5 bases). In DNA, the CDR3 is TGTGCCGGGGCGATCGGGAACACTGAAGCTTTCTTT. This sequence encodes CAGAIGNTEAFF.